The T cell receptor (beta chain) under discussion was sequenced for a study of blood T cell repertoires in COVID-19. About the research overall: COVID-19 samples from acute and convalescent phases originated in the United States, Italy and Spain. T cells, B-cell-depleted T cells, or PBMCs provided the cDNA or gDNA that served as material.

V lost 4 bases and J lost 6; bases outside the gene matches: 7. The germline V gene encodes CDR1 LGHDT and CDR2 YNNKEL (reference sequence). CDR3 size: 14 residues. Per the authors' pipeline: From reference gene primer amplification, estimates of nucleated cell counts were derived. Sequenced by immunoSEQ multiplex PCR; TCRdb stores in-frame clones only, minus some. Clone size and the V and J calls come from that table; the DNA yielded D and trimming. The sample records some 130,000 clones, about 89% being singletons. Sequencing input: peripheral blood. The receptor's source is a man aged 60 to 75 with active or convalescent COVID-19. V usage is TRBV3-1 (or the pseudogene TRBV3-2) and J usage is TRBJ1-1, with 8 bases identical to TRBD1. The CDR3 DNA follows: TGTGCCAGCAGCCTTTTCGACAGGGGCGCTGAAGCTTTCTTT. This codes for CASSLFDRGAEAFF.